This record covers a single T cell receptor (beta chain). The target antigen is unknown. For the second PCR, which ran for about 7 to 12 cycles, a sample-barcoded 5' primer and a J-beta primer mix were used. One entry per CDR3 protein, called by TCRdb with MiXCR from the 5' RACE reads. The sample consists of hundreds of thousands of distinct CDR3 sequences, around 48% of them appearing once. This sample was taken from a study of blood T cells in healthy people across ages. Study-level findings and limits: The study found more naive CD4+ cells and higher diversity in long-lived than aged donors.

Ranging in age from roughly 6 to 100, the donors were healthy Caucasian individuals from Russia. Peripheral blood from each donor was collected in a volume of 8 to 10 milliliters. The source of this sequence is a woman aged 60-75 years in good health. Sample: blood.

The DNA for the CDR3 is TGCAGTACTTACTCGACAGGGCCGATAGGGTCACCCCTCCACTTT. As protein: CSTYSTGPIGSPLHF. This chain uses TRBV20-1 with TRBJ1-6, with 7 bases matching TRBD1. V lost 8 bases to trimming and J lost 10 bases; unmatched junction nucleotides: 17. CDR3 length: 15 amino acids. From germline, CDR1 is DFQATT and CDR2 SNEGSKA (reference sequence).